This T cell receptor beta chain was captured by sequencing in a study of cytomegalovirus exposure and HLA in healthy donors. A note on this clone: Its target is not known.

PCR employed 60 Vbeta and 13 Jbeta primers. Clones were sequenced by immunoSEQ multiplex PCR, and TCRdb holds only the in-frame ones, with some missing. Of around 190,000 clones listed, 65% to 75% were seen once; the top ten hold approximately 4.8%. Study findings and constraints: According to the study, roughly 160 TCR beta chains were cytomegalovirus-associated.

The junction had 10 bases not matched to a gene; V was cut back by 6 bases and J by 8 bases. Germline V gene sequence: CDR1 MNHNY, CDR2 SVGAGI (reference sequence). This CDR3 has 14 residues. The V gene is TRBV6-6, the J gene TRBJ2-3; 8 nucleotides agree with TRBD2. The sequence was collected from a man aged 25 to 40 in good health and CMV-seropositive. Sequenced material: PBMCs. As DNA, the CDR3 is TGTGCCAGCAGCCCCGGGACTAGAACGGGTACGCAGTATTTT. Its protein product is CASSPGTRTGTQYF.